A single sample gave rise to the 25 T cell receptor beta chains below, sequenced in a study of metastatic and nonmetastatic thyroid tumors (dated by TCRdb to 2018 to 2020). None of the patients had been given any treatment before thyroid surgery. Libraries were made using PCR. The run used an Illumina HiSeq 4000. Clones were called with MiXCR by TCRdb after fastp trimmed the public reads at Q25, and only in-frame beta chains were retained. This sample holds 15,000 to 20,000 clones; 30% to 40% were observed only once. Of the sample, more than 8.5% is held by the ten largest clones. Sequencing was carried out using tumor tissue. The receptors originated from a male donor with papillary thyroid cancer or a benign thyroid nodule (not recorded which). Some clones in this sample may be carry-over from other donors' samples.

CDR3 in DNA: TGCGCCAGCAGCTTAGGGGCCCCAGAGGCCAACGTCCTGACTTTC. The encoded protein is CASSLGAPEANVLTF. The chain carries TRBV5-1 and TRBJ2-6; D might be TRBD1 (5 bases). The CDR3 runs to 15 residues. CDR1 is SGHRS, CDR2 YFSETQ, per germline. V lost 2 bases, J lost 6 bases, and 12 bases lay in between.

This clone is labeled medium-sized. The V gene is TRBV5-1, the J gene TRBJ1-2; D ambiguous. CDR3 length: 14 residues. The germline V gene has CDR1 SGHRS and CDR2 YFSETQ. V was trimmed by 1 base and J by 4 bases, leaving 11 bases between them. This CDR3 reads CASSLRADPYGYTF. The CDR3 nucleotides are TGCGCCAGCAGCTTGAGGGCGGACCCCTATGGCTACACCTTC.

V usage is TRBV12-3 or TRBV12-4 and J usage is TRBJ1-2; TRBD1 agrees at 7 bases. V lost 6 bases, J lost 4 bases, and 5 bases stayed unmatched. The CDR3 is 13 amino acids. The CDR3 nucleotides are TGTGCCAGCAGCCAGGGGGTTTTCTATGGCTACACCTTC. Translating it yields CASSQGVFYGYTF.

This clone was seen a handful of times. The genes are TRBV28 and TRBJ2-2; the match to TRBD2 covers 7 bases. V dropped 7 bases and J dropped 5; count of bases not matched to a gene: 7. The germline V gene has CDR1 MDHEN and CDR2 SYDVKM. The CDR3 is 14 residues long. CDR3 DNA: TGTGCCAGCACCTTGGGACTACTAACCGGGGAGCTGTTTTTT. Protein sequence: CASTLGLLTGELFF.

This clone was seen repeatedly, ten times or more. The chain carries TRBV7-9 and TRBJ2-2, with D tentatively TRBD1 or TRBD2 (5 bases each). Trimming took off 2 bases at V and 0 bases at J, with 19 bases between the two ends. The CDR3 consists of 19 residues. Per the germline V gene, CDR1 is SEHNR and CDR2 is FQNEAQ (reference sequence). This CDR3 reads CASSLRGDKDRPNTGELFF. The CDR3 DNA reads as TGTGCCAGCAGCTTAAGGGGAGACAAAGATCGTCCGAACACCGGGGAGCTGTTTTTT.

The rearrangement joins TRBV20-1 to TRBJ1-1, with 7 bases identical to TRBD1. Trimming took 0 bases from V and 4 from J; bases not matched to a gene: 8. The germline gives CDR1 DFQATT, CDR2 SNEGSKA (reference sequence). The CDR3 loop spans 15 amino acids. The CDR3 DNA reads as TGCAGTGCTAGAGATCTGAGGGGGCTGAGCACTGAAGCTTTCTTT. Amino acid sequence: CSARDLRGLSTEAFF.

The V and J genes are TRBV20-1 and TRBJ1-2; 8 bases align to TRBD1. The CDR3 contains 17 residues. V dropped 5 bases and J dropped 1; count of bases not matched to a gene: 15. Germline V lookup: CDR1 DFQATT, CDR2 SNEGSKA (reference sequence). CDR3 DNA: TGCAGTGCTCCCAAAATTTACCGGACAGGGAGTAACTATGGCTACACCTTC. Protein: CSAPKIYRTGSNYGYTF.

This clone was observed a few times. Relative to the germline gene, one junction end is altered; a read error may explain this. The chain is built from TRBV6-2 or TRBV6-3 and TRBJ2-7, with D maybe TRBD2 (7 bases). CDR1 is MNHEY, CDR2 SVGEGT, per germline. The CDR3 contains 15 residues. The CDR3 DNA is TGTGCCATCAGTCACGAGGGGGGGGGGACCTACGAGCTGTACTTC. Translating gives CAISHEGGGTYELYF.

At least ten counts were recorded for this clone. The chain is built from TRBV6-5 and TRBJ2-3; D call uncertain. V shed 0 bases and J shed 2 bases, with 12 bases lying between them. Germline V gives CDR1 MNHEY, CDR2 SVGAGI. The CDR3 loop spans 16 amino acids. CDR3 sequence: CASSYSARYDTDTQYF. The CDR3, as DNA: TGTGCCAGCAGTTACTCGGCCAGGTACGACACAGATACGCAGTATTTT.

This clone was seen only a few times. This chain connects TRBV6-2 or TRBV6-3 to TRBJ1-1, with D uncertain. Looked up from germline, CDR1 is MNHEY and CDR2 is SVGEGT. The V and J ends lost 4 bases and 3 bases respectively, with 12 bases between them. The CDR3 consists of 14 residues. The CDR3 nucleotides are TGTGCCAGCAGTTTAGAAGAGAGCCACACTGAAGCTTTCTTT. Translating it yields CASSLEESHTEAFF.

This clone was observed a few times. The V and J genes are TRBV19 and TRBJ1-1, with a weak D call TRBD1 (6 bases). The germline V and J ends were trimmed by 9 bases and 2 bases, with 13 bases remaining between them. Germline values: CDR1 LNHDA, CDR2 SQIVND (reference sequence). The CDR3 consists of 13 residues. CDR3 region: CARMWTANTEAFF. The CDR3 region has the DNA TGTGCCAGAATGTGGACAGCAAACACTGAAGCTTTCTTT.

This clone was seen ten or more times. This chain links TRBV10-2 with TRBJ1-4; no firm D call. The germline gives CDR1 WSHSY, CDR2 SAAADI. The CDR3 covers 14 residues. V lost 5 bases and J lost 0, with 7 bases in between. The CDR3 DNA follows: TGCGCCAGCAGTAGTACCGCAACTAATGAAAAACTGTTTTTT. Its translation: CASSSTATNEKLFF.

The chain couples TRBV7-6 to TRBJ1-5; perhaps TRBD1 as D (5 bases). This CDR3 is built from 17 residues. From germline, CDR1 is SGHVS and CDR2 FNYEAQ. V was shortened by 1 base and J by 6 bases, with 19 bases between the two germline ends. The DNA for the CDR3 is TGTGCCAGCAGCTTAGAGGCGAGGGGTTCTGGGGGTCAGCCCCAGCATTTT. Its translation: CASSLEARGSGGQPQHF.

This clone was detected ten times or more. The V call is TRBV7-9, the J call TRBJ2-2; 14 positions match TRBD2. The CDR3 is 20 amino acids. Germline CDR1 is SEHNR and CDR2 is FQNEAQ (reference sequence). With V trimmed by 6 bases and J by 4 bases, 16 bases remained unmatched. The CDR3 is CASSPYNPGLAGAGTGELFF. CDR3 coding DNA: TGTGCCAGCAGTCCTTATAACCCGGGACTAGCGGGAGCGGGCACCGGGGAGCTGTTTTTT.

This clone is medium-sized in the sample. The chain links TRBV6-5 to TRBJ2-7, with TRBD1 matching 7 bases. Germline assignment: CDR1 MNHEY and CDR2 SVGAGI. This CDR3 comprises 15 residues. Unmatched junction bases numbered 9, after V lost 0 bases and J lost 7 bases. CDR3 nucleotide sequence: TGTGCCAGCAGTTACTCAACACAGGGGTCGAAAGAGCAGTACTTC. This codes for CASSYSTQGSKEQYF.

This clone turned up a few times. The rearrangement joins TRBV6-1 to TRBJ2-1, with a tentative D call TRBD1 (6 bases). The CDR3 runs 15 residues. Germline CDR1 and CDR2: MNHNS and SASEGT. Between the trimmed V and J ends, which lost 1 base and 4 bases, there was a span of 11 bases. The CDR3 reads CASSEGGQAYNEQFF. CDR3 bases: TGTGCCAGCAGTGAAGGGGGGCAGGCGTACAATGAGCAGTTCTTC.

This chain joins TRBV7-9 and TRBJ2-7; either TRBD1 or TRBD2 may fit D (5 bases each). Matching the DNA end better, TRBJ2-1 makes the J call doubtful. CDR1 and CDR2 from the germline V gene are SEHNR and FQNEAQ (reference sequence). The CDR3 spans 15 residues. CDR3 loop: CASSPALGDYNEQFF. DNA of the CDR3: TGTGCCAGCAGCCCGGCCCTGGGGGACTACAATGAGCAGTTCTTC.

By its share, this clone is medium-sized (0.01 to 0.1%). The rearrangement links TRBV30 to TRBJ2-1, with 7 bases identical to TRBD1. Trimming at V came to 1 base and at J to 4 bases, leaving 7 bases not matched to a gene. The germline gives CDR1 GTSNPN, CDR2 SVGIG (reference sequence). The CDR3 totals 15 residues. CDR3 loop: CAWSAGTVTYNEQFF. Here the CDR3 DNA reads TGTGCCTGGAGTGCCGGGACAGTGACTTACAATGAGCAGTTCTTC.

This clone is classed as medium-sized. J is TRBJ1-2 and V is TRBV6-1, with a tentative D call TRBD1 (5 bases). Per germline, CDR1 MNHNS and CDR2 SASEGT. With 11 bases removed from V and 2 bases from J, the gap between germline ends came to 15 bases. This CDR3 contains 13 residues. The CDR3 nucleotides read TGTGCCTGCGCGGGGGGGTGGAACTATGGCTACACCTTC. Protein: CACAGGWNYGYTF.

This clone has a handful of counts. This chain connects TRBV6-1 to TRBJ1-3; 10 positions match TRBD1. The germline CDR1 and CDR2 sequences are MNHNS and SASEGT. CDR3 length: 14 amino acids. V shed 8 bases, J shed 0 bases, and the junction held 1 base outside the gene matches. As DNA, the CDR3 is TGTGCCAGCGGGACAGGGGACTCTGGAAACACCATATATTTT. Protein product: CASGTGDSGNTIYF.

The rearrangement joins TRBV13 to TRBJ1-2; perhaps TRBD1 as D (5 bases). The CDR3 extends over 13 amino acids. The germline V and J ends were trimmed by 2 bases and 4 bases, with 8 bases remaining between them. Germline V CDR1 and CDR2: PRHDT, FYEKMQ (reference sequence). The CDR3 here is CASSLRGIYGYTF. In DNA form, the CDR3 reads TGTGCCAGCAGCTTAAGGGGTATCTATGGCTACACCTTC.

Only a few counts were recorded for this clone. The J gene is TRBJ2-7, the V gene TRBV6-1; 8 bases align to TRBD1. Germline trimming cut 8 bases from V and 6 bases from J; bases unmatched to any gene: 15. Per the germline V gene, CDR1 is MNHNS and CDR2 is SASEGT. The CDR3 length is 15 residues. CDR3 in amino acids: CASPPGQVGCCEQYF. The CDR3, as DNA: TGTGCCAGCCCCCCGGGACAGGTGGGATGTTGCGAGCAGTACTTC.

This clone was observed many times. This sequence joins TRBV18 and TRBJ2-2, with D perhaps assigned TRBD1 or TRBD2 (5 bases each). The CDR3 length is 17 residues. The germline V gene has CDR1 KGHSH and CDR2 LQKENI. The germline V and J ends were trimmed by 4 bases and 1 base, with 16 bases remaining between them. CDR3 region: CASSRSMGRRNTGELFF. The CDR3 nucleotides are TGTGCCAGCTCACGGTCGATGGGACGGCGGAACACCGGGGAGCTGTTTTTT.

This clone showed up many times. The sample contains more than one DNA sequence encoding this CDR3. V gene TRBV6-1 combines with J gene TRBJ1-4; possible D gene TRBD1, 5 bases. Germline loops: CDR1 MNHNS, CDR2 SASEGT. This CDR3 is built from 17 residues. Trimming left V 2 bases short and J 3 bases short, with 16 bases between. The CDR3 nucleotides are TGTGCCAGCAGTGAAACCGGAGGGGCAGGGTCTAATGAAAAACTGTTTTTT. Protein sequence: CASSETGGAGSNEKLFF.

This clone is deemed medium-sized. The chain links TRBV24-1 to TRBJ2-3; no clear D. Germline V gene sequence: CDR1 KGHDR, CDR2 SFDVKD. With 9 bases removed from V and 1 base from J, the gap between germline ends came to 16 bases. CDR3 size: 15 residues. CDR3 sequence: CATGRRKSGTDTQYF. CDR3 nucleotide sequence: TGTGCCACCGGCCGGAGAAAGTCTGGCACAGATACGCAGTATTTT.